This note documents a single T cell receptor beta chain sequence. It lacks a known antigen. No quality values exist for individual bases; no much larger clone is one base distant. The meaning of the sample's time point label: week 35, safety follow-up. Each vaccine dose was 300 ug of a 20-mer mutant IDH1 peptide in Montanide, given subcutaneously with topical imiquimod. Across visits V03 through V10, patients got a total of eight vaccinations, given in weeks 1, 3, 5, 7, 11, 15, 19 and 23. Donors had newly diagnosed WHO grade 3 or 4 IDH1-mutant astrocytomas with loss of nuclear ATRX. The samples were drawn from NOA16, a multicentre, single-arm, open-label phase I trial in Germany that tested a mutant IDH1 peptide vaccine in humans for the first time. The DNeasy Blood and Tissue Kit was used to extract genomic DNA from EDTA blood for TCRB sequencing. The library was built by means of the immunoSEQ multiplex PCR assay. Rearranged TCR beta chain sequences were amplified with the hsTCRB Kit following the manufacturer's protocol. TCRB libraries were sequenced on an Illumina MiSeq. In the authors' own workflow: The kit vendor's proprietary platform handled demultiplexing, trimming and gene mapping. Held by TCRdb, this immuneACCESS table contains in-frame sequences only and omits some clones. Under half of the omission traces to an unresolved V gene where checked; the cause of the rest is unknown. The V and J calls and clone size are taken from that table; D and trimming were inferred from the DNA. For this sample the table gives about 32,000 clones, of which around 80% were detected only once. Of the sample, 10% to 12% is held by the ten largest clones.

This entry is derived from a study of a mutant IDH1 vaccine in newly diagnosed glioma (dated by TCRdb to the early 2020s). Regarding the study in general: In the chemotherapy-containing groups, vaccination started alongside temozolomide cycles, whereas in patients who had radiotherapy alone it started 4-6 weeks after radiotherapy. Of the 25 to 40 patients who were treated, around 62% were male and roughly 38% were female, and the mean age was roughly 40 years. Before enrollment, most patients had been given radiochemotherapy with temozolomide as standard therapy, while the rest had received either radiotherapy alone or temozolomide alone. Visit V12 was the week-35 safety follow-up and visit V13 was the week-47 end of study. Peripheral blood samples were drawn at six visits, namely V03 (baseline), V05, V07, V10, V12 and V13. Longitudinal TCRB deep sequencing was performed for some 25 treated patients wherever samples were available for exploratory analyses.

Here is what the overall study found, with its caveats: Immune responses induced by the vaccine were seen in roughly 92% of patients across multiple MHC alleles. It was noted by the authors that analyses of patient blood samples could not be reproduced owing to sample limitations. Pseudoprogression seemed to be unrelated to changes in the top peripheral T cell clonotypes found by TCRB sequencing. PBMC samples for TCRB deep sequencing were selected based on availability.

Looking up the germline V gene yields CDR1 MGHRA and CDR2 YSYEKL. The CDR3 covers 19 residues, taking in both the cysteine and the phenylalanine. CDR3 DNA is the only sequence kept; it has 57 bases, read in frame from the first base. Cut back by 4 bases and 0 bases, the V and J ends lie 21 bases apart. The sequence links TRBV4-1 to TRBJ2-2; tentative D gene TRBD2, with 6 bases matching. The sequence derives from a woman aged 35 to 49 with glioma. The specimen comprised PBMCs, sampled from a glioma patient whose treatment included an IDH1 peptide vaccine. The CDR3 protein: CASSLTGTRGGPNTGELFF. The sequence in DNA is TGCGCCAGCAGCCTCACCGGGACCCGGGGAGGCCCGAACACCGGGGAGCTGTTTTTT.